The entry that follows covers one TCR beta chain sequence. The treatment denotes: oral pan-JAK inhibitor, 5-10 mg twice daily. This record belongs to a study of CD8+ T cells in alopecia areata. Isolated RNA was reverse transcribed into cDNA used as the sequencing template. The protocol was immunoSEQ multiplex PCR, while the TCRdb copy is restricted to in-frame clones and leaves out a portion. The data contain roughly 40,000 clones, over 85% of them singletons. With V trimmed by 1 base and J by 1 base, 4 bases remained unmatched. This CDR3 contains 14 residues. Per the germline V gene, CDR1 is SQVTM and CDR2 is ANQGSEA.

This chain connects TRBV29-1 to TRBJ2-7, with 7 nucleotides matching TRBD1. The sequencing used CD8+ T cells sorted from blood, collected at week 24, from a patient treated with tofacitinib. The receptor was isolated from a human donor with alopecia areata. CDR3 loop: CSVEVRDRSYEQYF. The CDR3 region has the DNA TGCAGCGTTGAAGTCCGGGACAGATCCTACGAGCAGTACTTC.